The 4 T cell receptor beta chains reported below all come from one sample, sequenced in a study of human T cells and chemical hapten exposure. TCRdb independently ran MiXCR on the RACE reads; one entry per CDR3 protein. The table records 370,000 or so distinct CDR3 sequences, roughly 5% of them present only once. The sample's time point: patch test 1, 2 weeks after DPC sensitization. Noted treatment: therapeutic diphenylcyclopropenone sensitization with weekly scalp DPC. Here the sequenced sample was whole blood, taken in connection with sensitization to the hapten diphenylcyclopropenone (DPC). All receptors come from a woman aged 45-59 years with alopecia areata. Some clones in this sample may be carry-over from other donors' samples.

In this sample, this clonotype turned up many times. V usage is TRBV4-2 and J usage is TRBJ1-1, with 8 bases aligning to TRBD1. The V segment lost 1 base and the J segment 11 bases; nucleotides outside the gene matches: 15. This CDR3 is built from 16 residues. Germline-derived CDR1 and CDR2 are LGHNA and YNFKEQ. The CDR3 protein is CASSQVSGRGQLYAFF. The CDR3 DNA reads TGTGCCAGCAGCCAAGTCTCTGGCAGGGGGCAGTTGTATGCTTTCTTT.

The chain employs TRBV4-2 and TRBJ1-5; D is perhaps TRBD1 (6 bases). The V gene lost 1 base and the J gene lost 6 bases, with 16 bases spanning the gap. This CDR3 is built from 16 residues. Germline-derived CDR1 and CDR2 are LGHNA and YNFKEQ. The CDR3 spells CASSQVSGQGPQPQHF. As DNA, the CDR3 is TGTGCCAGCAGCCAAGTATCAGGGCAGGGGCCTCAGCCCCAGCATTTT.

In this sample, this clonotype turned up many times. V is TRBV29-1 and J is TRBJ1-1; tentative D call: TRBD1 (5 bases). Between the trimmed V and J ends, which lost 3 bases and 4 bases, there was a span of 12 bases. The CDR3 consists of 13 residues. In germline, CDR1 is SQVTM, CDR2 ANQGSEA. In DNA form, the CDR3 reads TGCAGCGTTGAGGGACGGGCGAGCACTGAAGCTTTCTTT. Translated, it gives CSVEGRASTEAFF. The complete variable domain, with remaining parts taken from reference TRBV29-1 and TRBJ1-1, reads SAVISQKPSRDICQRGTSLTIQCQVDSQVTMMFWYRQQPGQSLTLIATANQGSEATYESGFVIDKFPISRPNLTFSTLTVSNMSPEDSSIYLCSVEGRASTEAFFGQGTRLTVV.

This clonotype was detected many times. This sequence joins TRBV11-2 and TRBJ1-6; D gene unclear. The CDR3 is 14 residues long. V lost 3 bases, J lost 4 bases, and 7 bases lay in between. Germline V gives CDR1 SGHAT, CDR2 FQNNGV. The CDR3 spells CASSFEAYNSPLHF. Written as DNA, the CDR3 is TGTGCCAGCAGCTTCGAGGCGTATAATTCACCCCTCCACTTT.